This TCR beta chain was sequenced in a study of T cell repertoires and HLA-DP antigens. At the level of the study: One alloantigen had roughly nine groove amino acid differences from self, the other one. Overall study findings and caveats: Sorted CD137+ cells had clonality roughly 0.39 against both alloantigens, versus around 0.04 pre-culture.

Negative selection yielded untouched CD4+ T cells of average roughly 98% purity. Pre-culture CD4+ samples were sequenced deeply, targeting under 250,000 T cell genomes. Data came from immunoSEQ multiplex PCR; TCRdb stores just in-frame clones and leaves some out. This sample has about 110,000 clones, with nearly 95% found just once. The ends were cut back, 4 bases at V and 2 bases at J, with 16 bases in the middle. Germline lookup yields CDR1 SGHRS and CDR2 YFSETQ. The CDR3 is 16 amino acids. Regarding this clone: No antigen is known for it.

Sequenced sample: CD4+ T cells from PBMCs. The chain recombines TRBV5-1 with TRBJ2-1; D is perhaps TRBD1 (5 bases). This receptor was identified in a young woman in good health and CMV-seronegative. The CDR3 loop is CASSPAGRVTYNEQFF. The CDR3 bases are TGCGCCAGCAGCCCCGCCGGCAGGGTCACCTACAATGAGCAGTTCTTC.